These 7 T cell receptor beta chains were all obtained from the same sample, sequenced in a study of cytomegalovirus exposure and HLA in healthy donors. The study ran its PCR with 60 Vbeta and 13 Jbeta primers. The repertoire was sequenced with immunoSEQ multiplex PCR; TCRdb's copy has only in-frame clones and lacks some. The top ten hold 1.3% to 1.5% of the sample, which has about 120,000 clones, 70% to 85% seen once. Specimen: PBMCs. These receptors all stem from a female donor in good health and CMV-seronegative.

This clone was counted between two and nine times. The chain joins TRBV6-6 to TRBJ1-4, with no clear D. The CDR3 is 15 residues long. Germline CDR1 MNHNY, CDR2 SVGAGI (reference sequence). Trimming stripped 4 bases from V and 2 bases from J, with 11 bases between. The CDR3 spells CASSSTGVTNEKLFF. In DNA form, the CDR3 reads TGTGCCAGCAGTTCCACGGGAGTCACTAATGAAAAACTGTTTTTT.

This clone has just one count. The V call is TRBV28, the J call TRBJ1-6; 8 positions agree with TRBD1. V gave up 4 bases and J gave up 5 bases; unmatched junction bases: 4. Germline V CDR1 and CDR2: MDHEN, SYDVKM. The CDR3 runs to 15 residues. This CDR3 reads CASSSGQGNNSPLHF. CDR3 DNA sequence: TGTGCCAGCAGTTCTGGACAGGGTAATAATTCACCCCTCCACTTT.

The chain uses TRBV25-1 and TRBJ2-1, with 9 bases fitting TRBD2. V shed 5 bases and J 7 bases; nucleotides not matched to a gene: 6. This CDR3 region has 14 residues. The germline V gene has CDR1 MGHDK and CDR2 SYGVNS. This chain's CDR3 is CASSSIAGENEQFF. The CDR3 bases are TGTGCCAGCAGTTCTATAGCGGGAGAGAATGAGCAGTTCTTC.

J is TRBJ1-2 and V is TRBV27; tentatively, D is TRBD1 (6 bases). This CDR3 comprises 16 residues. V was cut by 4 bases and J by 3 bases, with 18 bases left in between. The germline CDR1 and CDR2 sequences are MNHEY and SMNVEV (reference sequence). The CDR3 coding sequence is TGTGCCAGCAGTTCCTCCACACAGGGTCGGGACTATGGCTACACCTTC. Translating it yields CASSSSTQGRDYGYTF.

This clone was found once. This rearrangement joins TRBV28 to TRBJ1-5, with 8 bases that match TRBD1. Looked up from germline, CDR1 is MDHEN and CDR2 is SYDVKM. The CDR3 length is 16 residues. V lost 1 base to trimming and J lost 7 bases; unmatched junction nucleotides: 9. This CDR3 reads CASSLLDRASNQPQHF. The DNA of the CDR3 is TGTGCCAGCAGTTTATTGGACAGGGCATCTAACCAGCCCCAGCATTTT.

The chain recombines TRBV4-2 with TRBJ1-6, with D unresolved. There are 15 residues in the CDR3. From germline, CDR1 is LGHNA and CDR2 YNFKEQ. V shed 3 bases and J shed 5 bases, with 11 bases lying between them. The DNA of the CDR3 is TGTGCCAGCAGCCACACGCAGGAAGATAATTCACCCCTCCACTTT. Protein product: CASSHTQEDNSPLHF.

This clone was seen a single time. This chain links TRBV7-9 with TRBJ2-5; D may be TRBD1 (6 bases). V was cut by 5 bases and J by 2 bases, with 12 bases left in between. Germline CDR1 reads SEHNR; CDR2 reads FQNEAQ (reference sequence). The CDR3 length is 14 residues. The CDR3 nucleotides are TGTGCCAGCAGCCTGGACAGACCGCAAGAGACCCAGTACTTC. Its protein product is CASSLDRPQETQYF.